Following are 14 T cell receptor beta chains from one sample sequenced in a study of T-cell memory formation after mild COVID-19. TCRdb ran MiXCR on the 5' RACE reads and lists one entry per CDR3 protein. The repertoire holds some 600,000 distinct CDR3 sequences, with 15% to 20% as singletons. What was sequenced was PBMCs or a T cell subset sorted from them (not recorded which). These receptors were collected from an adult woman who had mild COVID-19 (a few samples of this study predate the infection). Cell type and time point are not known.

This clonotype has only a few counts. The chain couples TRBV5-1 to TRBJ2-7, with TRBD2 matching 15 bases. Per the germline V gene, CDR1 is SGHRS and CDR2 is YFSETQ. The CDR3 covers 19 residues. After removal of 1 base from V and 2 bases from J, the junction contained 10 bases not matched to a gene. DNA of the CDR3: TGCGCCAGCAGCTTGAGCCTTCCCGGGACTAGCGGGAGGACCTACGAGCAGTACTTC. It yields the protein CASSLSLPGTSGRTYEQYF.

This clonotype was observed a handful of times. This CDR3 is CASSVGGSSPLHF. The CDR3 nucleotides are TGTGCCAGCAGCGTAGGTGGGAGTTCACCCCTCCACTTT. V and J are TRBV9 and TRBJ1-6; D is uncertain. Germline V gene lookup returns CDR1 SGDLS and CDR2 YYNGEE. There are 13 residues in the CDR3. Trimming stripped 0 bases from V and 9 bases from J, with 7 bases between.

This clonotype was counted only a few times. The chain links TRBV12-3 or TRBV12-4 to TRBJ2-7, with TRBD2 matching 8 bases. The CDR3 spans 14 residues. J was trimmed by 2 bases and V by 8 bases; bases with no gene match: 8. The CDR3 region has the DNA TGTGCCAGCCAGTTAGCGGGACCTACCTACGAGCAGTACTTC. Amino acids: CASQLAGPTYEQYF.

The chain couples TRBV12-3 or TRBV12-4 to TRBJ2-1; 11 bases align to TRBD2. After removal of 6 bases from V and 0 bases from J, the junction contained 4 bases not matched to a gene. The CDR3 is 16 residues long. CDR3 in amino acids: CASRGLAGSSYNEQFF. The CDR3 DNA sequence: TGTGCCAGCAGAGGACTAGCGGGCAGCTCCTACAATGAGCAGTTCTTC.

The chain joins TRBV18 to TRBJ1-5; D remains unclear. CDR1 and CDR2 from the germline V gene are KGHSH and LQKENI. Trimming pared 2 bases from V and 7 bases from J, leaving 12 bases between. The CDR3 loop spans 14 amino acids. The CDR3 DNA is TGTGCCAGCTCACCATCAGCGGTCGGGCAGCCCCAGCATTTT. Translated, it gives CASSPSAVGQPQHF.

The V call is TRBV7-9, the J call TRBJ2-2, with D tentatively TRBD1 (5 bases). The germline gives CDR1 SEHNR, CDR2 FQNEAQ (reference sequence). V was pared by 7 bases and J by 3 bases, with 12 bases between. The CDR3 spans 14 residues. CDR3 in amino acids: CASIATVDTGELFF. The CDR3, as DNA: TGTGCCAGCATCGCGACAGTCGACACCGGGGAGCTGTTTTTT. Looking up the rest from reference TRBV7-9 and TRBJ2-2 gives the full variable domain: DTGVSQNPRHKITKRGQNVTFRCDPISEHNRLYWYRQTLGQGPEFLTYFQNEAQLEKSRLLSDRFSAERPKGSFSTLEIQRTEQGDSAMYLCASIATVDTGELFFGEGSRLTVL.

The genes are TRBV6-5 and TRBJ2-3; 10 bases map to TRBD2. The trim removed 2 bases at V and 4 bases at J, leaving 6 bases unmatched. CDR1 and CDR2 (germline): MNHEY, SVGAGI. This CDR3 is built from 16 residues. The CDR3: CASSYLASGGADTQYF. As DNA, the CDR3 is TGTGCCAGCAGTTACCTGGCTAGCGGGGGCGCAGATACGCAGTATTTT.

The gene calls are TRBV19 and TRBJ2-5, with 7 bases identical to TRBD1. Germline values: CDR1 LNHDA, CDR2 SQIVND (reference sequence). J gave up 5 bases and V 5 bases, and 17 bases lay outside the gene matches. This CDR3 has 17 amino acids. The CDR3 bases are TGTGCCAGTAGTCGATTTCCCGGGACAGCGGATTGGGAGACCCAGTACTTC. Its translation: CASSRFPGTADWETQYF.

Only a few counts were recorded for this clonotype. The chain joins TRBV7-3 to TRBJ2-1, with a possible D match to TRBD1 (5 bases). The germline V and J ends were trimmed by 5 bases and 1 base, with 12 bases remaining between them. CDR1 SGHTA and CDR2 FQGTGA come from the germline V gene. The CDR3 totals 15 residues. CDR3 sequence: CASSQNGASYNEQFF. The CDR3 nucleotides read TGTGCCAGCAGCCAAAATGGGGCTTCCTACAATGAGCAGTTCTTC.

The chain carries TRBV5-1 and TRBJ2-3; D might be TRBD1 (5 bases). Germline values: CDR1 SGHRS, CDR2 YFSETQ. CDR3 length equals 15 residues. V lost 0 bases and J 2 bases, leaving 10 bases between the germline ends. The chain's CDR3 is CASSLGQTNTDTQYF. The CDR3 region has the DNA TGCGCCAGCAGCTTGGGACAGACAAACACAGATACGCAGTATTTT.

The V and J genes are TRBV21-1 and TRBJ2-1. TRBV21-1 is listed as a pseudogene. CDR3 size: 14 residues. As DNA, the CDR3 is TGTGCCAGCAACACGATCGACGGCTACAATGAGCAGTTCTTC. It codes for CASNTIDGYNEQFF.

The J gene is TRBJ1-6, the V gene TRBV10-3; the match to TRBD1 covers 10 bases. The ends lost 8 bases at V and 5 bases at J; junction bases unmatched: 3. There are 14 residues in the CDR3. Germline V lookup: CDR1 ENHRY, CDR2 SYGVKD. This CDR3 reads CAIRTGGNNSPLHF. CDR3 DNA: TGTGCCATCCGGACAGGGGGTAATAATTCACCCCTCCACTTT.

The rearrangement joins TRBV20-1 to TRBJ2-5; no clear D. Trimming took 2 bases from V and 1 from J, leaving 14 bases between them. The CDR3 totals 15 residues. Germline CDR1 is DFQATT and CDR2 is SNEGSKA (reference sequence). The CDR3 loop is CSARHLAASQETQYF. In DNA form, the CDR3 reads TGCAGTGCTAGACACCTGGCAGCTAGCCAAGAGACCCAGTACTTC.

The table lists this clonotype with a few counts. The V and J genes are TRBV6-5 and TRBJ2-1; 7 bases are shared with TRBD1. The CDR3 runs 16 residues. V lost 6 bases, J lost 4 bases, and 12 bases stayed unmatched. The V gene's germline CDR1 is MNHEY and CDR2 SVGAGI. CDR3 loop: CASRATGTAVYNEQFF. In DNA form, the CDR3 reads TGTGCCAGCAGGGCTACCGGGACAGCCGTTTACAATGAGCAGTTCTTC.